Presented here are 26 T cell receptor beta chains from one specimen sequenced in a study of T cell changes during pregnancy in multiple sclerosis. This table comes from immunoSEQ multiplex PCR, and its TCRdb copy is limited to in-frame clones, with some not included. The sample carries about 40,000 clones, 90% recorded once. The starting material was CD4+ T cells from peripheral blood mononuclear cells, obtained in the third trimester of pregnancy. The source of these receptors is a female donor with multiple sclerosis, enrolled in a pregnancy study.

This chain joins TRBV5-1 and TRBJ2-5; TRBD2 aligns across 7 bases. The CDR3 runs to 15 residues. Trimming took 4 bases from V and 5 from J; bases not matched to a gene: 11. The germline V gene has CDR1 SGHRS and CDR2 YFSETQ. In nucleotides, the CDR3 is TGCGCCAGCAGCAGAGCGGGATCGGCAGGGGAGACCCAGTACTTC. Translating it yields CASSRAGSAGETQYF.

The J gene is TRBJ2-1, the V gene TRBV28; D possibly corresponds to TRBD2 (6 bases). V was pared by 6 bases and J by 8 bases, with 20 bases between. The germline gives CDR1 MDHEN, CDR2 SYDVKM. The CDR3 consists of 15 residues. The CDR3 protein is CASSPQAGSLDEQFF. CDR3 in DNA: TGTGCCAGCAGCCCTCAGGCGGGGAGTCTCGATGAGCAGTTCTTC.

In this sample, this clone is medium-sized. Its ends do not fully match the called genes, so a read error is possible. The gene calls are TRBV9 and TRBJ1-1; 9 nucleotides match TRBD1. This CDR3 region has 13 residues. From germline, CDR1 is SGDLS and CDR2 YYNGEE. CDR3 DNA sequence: TGTGCCAGCACCGTAACCGGGACAGGGGAAGCTTTCTTT. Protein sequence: CASTVTGTGEAFF.

The CDR3 loop is CASSGAGTGYYEQYF. In nucleotides, the CDR3 is TGCGCCAGCAGTGGGGCCGGGACAGGTTACTACGAGCAGTACTTC. The rearrangement joins TRBV10-1 to TRBJ2-7, with TRBD1 identical over 8 bases. Germline lookup yields CDR1 WNHNN and CDR2 SYGVQD (reference sequence). The V gene end was trimmed by 4 bases and the J gene end by 3 bases; junction bases not matched to a gene: 8. The CDR3 sequence is 15 residues long.

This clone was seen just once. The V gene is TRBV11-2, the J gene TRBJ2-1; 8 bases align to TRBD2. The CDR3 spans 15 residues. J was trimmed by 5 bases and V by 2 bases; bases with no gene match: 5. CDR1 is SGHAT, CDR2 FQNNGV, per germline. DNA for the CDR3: TGTGCCAGCAGCTTAAAGACTAGCGCCAACAATGAGCAGTTCTTC. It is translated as CASSLKTSANNEQFF.

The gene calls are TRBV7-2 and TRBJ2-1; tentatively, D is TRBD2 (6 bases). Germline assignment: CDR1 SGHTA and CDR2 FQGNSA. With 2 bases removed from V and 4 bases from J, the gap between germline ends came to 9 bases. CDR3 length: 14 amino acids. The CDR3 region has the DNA TGTGCCAGCAGCTTACGGACTATTTACAATGAGCAGTTCTTC. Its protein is CASSLRTIYNEQFF.

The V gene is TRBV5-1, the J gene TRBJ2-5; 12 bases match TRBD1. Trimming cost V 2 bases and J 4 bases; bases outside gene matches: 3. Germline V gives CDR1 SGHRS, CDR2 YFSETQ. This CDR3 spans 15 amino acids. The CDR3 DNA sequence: TGCGCCAGCAGCTTCGGGACAGGGGGCAGAGAGACCCAGTACTTC. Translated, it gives CASSFGTGGRETQYF.

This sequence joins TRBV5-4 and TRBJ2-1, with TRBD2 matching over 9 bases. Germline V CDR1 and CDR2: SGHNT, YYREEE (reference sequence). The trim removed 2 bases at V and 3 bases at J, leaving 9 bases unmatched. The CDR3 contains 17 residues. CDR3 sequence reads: CASSFAMTSGYYNEQFF. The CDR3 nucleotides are TGTGCCAGCAGCTTCGCCATGACTAGCGGCTACTACAATGAGCAGTTCTTC.

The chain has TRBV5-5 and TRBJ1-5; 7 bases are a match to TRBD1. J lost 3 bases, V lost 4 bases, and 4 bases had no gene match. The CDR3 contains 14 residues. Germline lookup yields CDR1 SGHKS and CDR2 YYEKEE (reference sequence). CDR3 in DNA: TGTGCCAGCAGCGCGACAGGGAACAATCAGCCCCAGCATTTT. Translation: CASSATGNNQPQHF.

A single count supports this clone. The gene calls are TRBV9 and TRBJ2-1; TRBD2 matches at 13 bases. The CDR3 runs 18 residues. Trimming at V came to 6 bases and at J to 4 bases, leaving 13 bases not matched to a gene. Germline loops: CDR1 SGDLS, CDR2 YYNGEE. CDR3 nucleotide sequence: TGTGCCAGCAACCTAGGACTAGCGGGAGTATATGGGTACAATGAGCAGTTCTTC. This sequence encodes CASNLGLAGVYGYNEQFF. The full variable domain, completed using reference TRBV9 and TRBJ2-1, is DSGVTQTPKHLITATGQRVTLRCSPRSGDLSVYWYQQSLDQGLQFLIQYYNGEERAKGNILERFSAQQFPDLHSELNLSSLELGDSALYFCASNLGLAGVYGYNEQFFGPGTRLTVL.

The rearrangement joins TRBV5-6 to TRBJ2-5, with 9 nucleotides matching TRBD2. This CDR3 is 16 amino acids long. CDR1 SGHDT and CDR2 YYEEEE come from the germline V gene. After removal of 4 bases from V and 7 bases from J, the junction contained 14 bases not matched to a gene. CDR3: CASSINRLAAGGTQYF. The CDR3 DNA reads TGTGCCAGCAGCATTAATAGACTAGCGGCGGGGGGGACCCAGTACTTC.

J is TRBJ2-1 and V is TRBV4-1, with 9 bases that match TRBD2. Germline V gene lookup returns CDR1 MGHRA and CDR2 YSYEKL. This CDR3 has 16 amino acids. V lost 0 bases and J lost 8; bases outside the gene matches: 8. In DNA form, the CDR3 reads TGCGCCAGCAGCCAAGACAGGCTAGCGGGAAGGGATGAGCAGTTCTTC. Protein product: CASSQDRLAGRDEQFF.

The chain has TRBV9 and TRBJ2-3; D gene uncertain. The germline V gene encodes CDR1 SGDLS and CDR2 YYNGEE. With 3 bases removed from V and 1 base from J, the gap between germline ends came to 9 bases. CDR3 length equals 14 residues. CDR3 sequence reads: CASSALTGTDTQYF. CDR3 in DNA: TGTGCCAGCAGCGCTCTTACGGGCACAGATACGCAGTATTTT.

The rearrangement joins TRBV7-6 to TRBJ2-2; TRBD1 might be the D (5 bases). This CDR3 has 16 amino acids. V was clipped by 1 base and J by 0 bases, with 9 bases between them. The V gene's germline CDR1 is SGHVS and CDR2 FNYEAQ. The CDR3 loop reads CASSLVGQPNTGELFF. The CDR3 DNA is TGTGCCAGCAGCTTAGTTGGACAACCGAACACCGGGGAGCTGTTTTTT.

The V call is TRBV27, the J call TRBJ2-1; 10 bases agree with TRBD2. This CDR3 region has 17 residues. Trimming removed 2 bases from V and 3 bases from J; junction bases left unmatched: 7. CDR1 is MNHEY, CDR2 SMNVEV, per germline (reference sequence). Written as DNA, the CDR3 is TGTGCCAGCAGTTTACTGAGCGGGAGGGCCAACTACAATGAGCAGTTCTTC. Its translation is CASSLLSGRANYNEQFF.

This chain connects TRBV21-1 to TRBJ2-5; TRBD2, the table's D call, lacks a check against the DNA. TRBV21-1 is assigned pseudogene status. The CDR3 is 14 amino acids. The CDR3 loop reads CASSKVRTSGGQYF. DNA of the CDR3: TGTGCCAGCAGCAAAGTGCGGACTAGTGGAGGGCAGTACTTC.

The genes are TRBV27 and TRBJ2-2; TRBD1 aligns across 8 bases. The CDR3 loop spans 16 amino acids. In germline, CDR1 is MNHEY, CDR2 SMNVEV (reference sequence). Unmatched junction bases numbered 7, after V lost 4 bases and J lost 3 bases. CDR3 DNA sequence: TGTGCCAGCAGTTCCCCCAGGGGGCTAGACACCGGGGAGCTGTTTTTT. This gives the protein CASSSPRGLDTGELFF.

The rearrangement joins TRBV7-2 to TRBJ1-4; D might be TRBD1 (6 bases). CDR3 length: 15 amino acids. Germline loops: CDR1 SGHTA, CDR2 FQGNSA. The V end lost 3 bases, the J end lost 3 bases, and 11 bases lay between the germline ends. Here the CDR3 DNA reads TGTGCCAGCAGCTTTGGTGGACAGCCTAATGAAAAACTGTTTTTT. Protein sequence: CASSFGGQPNEKLFF.

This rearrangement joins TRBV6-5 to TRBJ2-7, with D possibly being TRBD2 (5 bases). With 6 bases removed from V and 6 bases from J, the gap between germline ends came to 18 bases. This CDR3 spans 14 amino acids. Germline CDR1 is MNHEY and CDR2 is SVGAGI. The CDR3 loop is CASSYTRTSSEQYF. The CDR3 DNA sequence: TGTGCCAGCAGCTACACCCGAACTAGTAGCGAGCAGTACTTC.

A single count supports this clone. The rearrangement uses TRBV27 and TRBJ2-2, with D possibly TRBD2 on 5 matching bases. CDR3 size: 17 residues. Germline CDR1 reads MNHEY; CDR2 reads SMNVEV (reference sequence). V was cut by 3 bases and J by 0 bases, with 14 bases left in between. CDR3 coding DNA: TGTGCCAGCAGTTTTTCAGCGGTGTACGCGAACACCGGGGAGCTGTTTTTT. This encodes CASSFSAVYANTGELFF.

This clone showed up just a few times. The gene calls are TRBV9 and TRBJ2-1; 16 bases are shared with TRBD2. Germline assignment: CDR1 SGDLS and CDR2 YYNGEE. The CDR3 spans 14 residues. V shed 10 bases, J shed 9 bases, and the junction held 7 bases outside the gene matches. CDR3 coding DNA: TGTGCCTCCGGGACTAGCGGGAGGGCCGCTGAGCAGTTCTTC. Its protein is CASGTSGRAAEQFF.

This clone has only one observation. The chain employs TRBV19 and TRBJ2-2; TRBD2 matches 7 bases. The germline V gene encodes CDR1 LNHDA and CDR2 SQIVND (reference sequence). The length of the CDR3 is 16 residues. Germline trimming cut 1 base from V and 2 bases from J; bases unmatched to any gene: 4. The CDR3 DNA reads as TGTGCCAGTAGTATAGCGAGCGGGAAAAACACCGGGGAGCTGTTTTTT. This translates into CASSIASGKNTGELFF.

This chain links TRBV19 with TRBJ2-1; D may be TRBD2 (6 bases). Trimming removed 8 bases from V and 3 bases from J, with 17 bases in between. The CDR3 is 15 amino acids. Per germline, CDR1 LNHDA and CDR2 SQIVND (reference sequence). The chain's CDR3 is CASSGGGSNYNEQFF. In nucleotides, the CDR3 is TGTGCCAGTTCCGGGGGTGGCTCGAACTACAATGAGCAGTTCTTC.

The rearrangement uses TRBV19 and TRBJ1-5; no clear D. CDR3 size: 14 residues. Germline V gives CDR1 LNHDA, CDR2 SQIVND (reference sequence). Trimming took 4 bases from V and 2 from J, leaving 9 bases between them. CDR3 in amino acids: CASSKREGNQPQHF. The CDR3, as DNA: TGTGCCAGTAGTAAACGGGAGGGCAATCAGCCCCAGCATTTT.

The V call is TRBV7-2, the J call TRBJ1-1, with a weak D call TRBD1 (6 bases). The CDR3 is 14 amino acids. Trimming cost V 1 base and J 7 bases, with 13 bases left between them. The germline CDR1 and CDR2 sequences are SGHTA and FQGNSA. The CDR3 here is CASSLGGGRVEAFF. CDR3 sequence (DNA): TGTGCCAGCAGCTTAGGGGGGGGGCGGGTTGAAGCTTTCTTT.

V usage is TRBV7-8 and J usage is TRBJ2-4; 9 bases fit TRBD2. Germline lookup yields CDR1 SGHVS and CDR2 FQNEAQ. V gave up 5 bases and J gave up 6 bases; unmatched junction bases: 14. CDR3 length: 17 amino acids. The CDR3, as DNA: TGTGCCAGCAGCCCCCACCGACTTCTAGCGGGGACAAACATTCAGTACTTC. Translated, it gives CASSPHRLLAGTNIQYF.